The clone carrying this TCR beta chain came up once. Data came from immunoSEQ multiplex PCR; TCRdb stores just in-frame clones and leaves some out. The sample shows some 250,000 clones, roughly nine tenths of them seen only once. The data stem from a study of blood T cell repertoires in COVID-19. Study details: Specimens from acute and convalescent COVID-19 originated in the United States, Italy and Spain.

The V gene's germline CDR1 is LNHDA and CDR2 SQIVND (reference sequence). V was shortened by 6 bases and J by 0 bases, with 18 bases between the two germline ends. The length of the CDR3 is 16 residues. The receptor was isolated from a woman aged 25 to 45 with COVID-19, enrolled during active disease. The sample was peripheral blood. The rearrangement links TRBV19 to TRBJ2-7; D might be TRBD2 (6 bases). CDR3 loop: CASSKRDSPSSYEQYF. The CDR3, as DNA: TGTGCCAGTAGCAAAAGGGACTCACCTAGCTCCTACGAGCAGTACTTC. Complete variable domain (other parts from reference TRBV19 and TRBJ2-7): DGGITQSPKYLFRKEGQNVTLSCEQNLNHDAMYWYRQDPGQGLRLIYYSQIVNDFQKGDIAEGYSVSREKKESFPLTVTSAQKNPTAFYLCASSKRDSPSSYEQYFGPGTRLTVT.